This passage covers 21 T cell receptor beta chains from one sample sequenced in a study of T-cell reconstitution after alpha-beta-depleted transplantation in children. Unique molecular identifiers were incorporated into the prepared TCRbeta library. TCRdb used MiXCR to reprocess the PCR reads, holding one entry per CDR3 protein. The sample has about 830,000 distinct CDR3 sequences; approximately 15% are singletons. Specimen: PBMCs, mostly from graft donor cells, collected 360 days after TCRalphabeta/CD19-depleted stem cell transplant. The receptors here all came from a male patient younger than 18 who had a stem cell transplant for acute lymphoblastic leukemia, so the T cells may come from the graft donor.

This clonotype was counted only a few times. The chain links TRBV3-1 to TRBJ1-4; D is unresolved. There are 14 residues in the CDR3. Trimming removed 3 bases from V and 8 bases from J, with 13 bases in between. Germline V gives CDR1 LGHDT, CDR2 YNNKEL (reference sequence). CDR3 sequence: CASSHRSIGEKLFF. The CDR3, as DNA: TGTGCCAGCAGCCACCGCAGTATAGGCGAAAAACTGTTTTTT.

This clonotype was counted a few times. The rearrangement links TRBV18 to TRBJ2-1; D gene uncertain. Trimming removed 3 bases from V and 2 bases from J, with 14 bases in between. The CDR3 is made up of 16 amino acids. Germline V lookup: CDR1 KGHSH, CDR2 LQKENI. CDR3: CASSPLHGSAYNEQFF. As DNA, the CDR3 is TGTGCCAGCTCACCTCTCCATGGATCAGCCTACAATGAGCAGTTCTTC.

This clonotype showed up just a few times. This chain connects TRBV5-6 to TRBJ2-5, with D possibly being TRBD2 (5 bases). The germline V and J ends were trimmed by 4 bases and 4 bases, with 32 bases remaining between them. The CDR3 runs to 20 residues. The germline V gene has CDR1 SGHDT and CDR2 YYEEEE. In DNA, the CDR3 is TGTGCCAGCAGCGTGAAACTAGTTTGGCGGTCCACCAGGAGGTCAGAGACCCAGTACTTC. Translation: CASSVKLVWRSTRRSETQYF.

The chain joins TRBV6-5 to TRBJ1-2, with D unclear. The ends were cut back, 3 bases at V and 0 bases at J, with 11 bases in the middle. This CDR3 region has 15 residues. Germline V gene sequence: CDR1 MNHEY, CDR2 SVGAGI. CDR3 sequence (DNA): TGTGCCAGCAGTTATCAGCGGTACCCTAACTATGGCTACACCTTC. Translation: CASSYQRYPNYGYTF.

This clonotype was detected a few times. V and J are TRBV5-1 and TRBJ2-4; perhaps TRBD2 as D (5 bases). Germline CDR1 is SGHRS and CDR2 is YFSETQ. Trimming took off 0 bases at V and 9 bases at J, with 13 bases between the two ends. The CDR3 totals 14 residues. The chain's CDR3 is CASSLDTRRGIQYF. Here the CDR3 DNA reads TGCGCCAGCAGCTTGGATACTAGACGAGGCATTCAGTACTTC.

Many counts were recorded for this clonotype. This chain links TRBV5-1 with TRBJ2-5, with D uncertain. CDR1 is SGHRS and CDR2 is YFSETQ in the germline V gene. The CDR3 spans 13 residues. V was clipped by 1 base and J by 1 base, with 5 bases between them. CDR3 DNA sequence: TGCGCCAGCAGCTTGTGGAGCCAAGAGACCCAGTACTTC. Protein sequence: CASSLWSQETQYF.

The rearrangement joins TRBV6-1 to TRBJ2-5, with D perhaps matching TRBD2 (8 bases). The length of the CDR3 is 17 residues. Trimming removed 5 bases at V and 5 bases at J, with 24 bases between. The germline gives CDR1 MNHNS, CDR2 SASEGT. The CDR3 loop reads CASSTLRGGGRIETQYF. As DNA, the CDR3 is TGTGCCAGCAGTACGCTTCGAGGGGGCGGGAGGATTGAGACCCAGTACTTC.

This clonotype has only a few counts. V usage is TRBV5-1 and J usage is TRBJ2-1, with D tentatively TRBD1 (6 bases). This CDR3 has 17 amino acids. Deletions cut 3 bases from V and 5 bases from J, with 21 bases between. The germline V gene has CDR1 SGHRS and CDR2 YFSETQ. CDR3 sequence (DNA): TGCGCCAGCAGCTGGGCGTCTCCGGGGACAAAACACAATGAGCAGTTCTTC. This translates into CASSWASPGTKHNEQFF.

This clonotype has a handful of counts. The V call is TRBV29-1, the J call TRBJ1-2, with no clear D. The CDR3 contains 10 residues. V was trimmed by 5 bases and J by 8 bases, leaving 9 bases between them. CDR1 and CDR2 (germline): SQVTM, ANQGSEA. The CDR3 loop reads CSVNPGGYTF. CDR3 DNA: TGCAGCGTTAACCCGGGAGGCTACACCTTC.

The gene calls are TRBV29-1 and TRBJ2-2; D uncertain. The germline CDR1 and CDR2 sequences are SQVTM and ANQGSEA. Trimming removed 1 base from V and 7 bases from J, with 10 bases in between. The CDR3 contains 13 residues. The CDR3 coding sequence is TGCAGCGTTGAAGGGCAGGTCCACGGGGAGCTGTTTTTT. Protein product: CSVEGQVHGELFF.

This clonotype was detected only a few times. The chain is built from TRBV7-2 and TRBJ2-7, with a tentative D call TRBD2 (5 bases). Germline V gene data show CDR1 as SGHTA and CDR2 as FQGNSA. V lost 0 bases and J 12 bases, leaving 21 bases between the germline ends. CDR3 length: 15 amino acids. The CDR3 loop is CASSLAHPLIEGLYF. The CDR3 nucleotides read TGTGCCAGCAGCTTAGCGCACCCCTTAATCGAGGGTTTGTACTTC.

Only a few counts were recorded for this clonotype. This CDR3 is CASSPGRVTQYF. CDR3 coding DNA: TGTGCCAGCAGCCCCGGGCGGGTCACGCAGTATTTT. J is TRBJ2-3 and V is TRBV7-8; possible D gene TRBD2, 5 bases. CDR3 length: 12 residues. V lost 5 bases and J 9 bases, leaving 12 bases between the germline ends. Germline assignment: CDR1 SGHVS and CDR2 FQNEAQ.

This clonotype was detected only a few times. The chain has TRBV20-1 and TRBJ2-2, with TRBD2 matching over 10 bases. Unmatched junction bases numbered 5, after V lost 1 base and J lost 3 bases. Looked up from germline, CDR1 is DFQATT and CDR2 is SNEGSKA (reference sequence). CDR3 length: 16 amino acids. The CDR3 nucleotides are TGCAGTGCTAGAGTTCCGGGACTAGCGTACACCGGGGAGCTGTTTTTT. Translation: CSARVPGLAYTGELFF.

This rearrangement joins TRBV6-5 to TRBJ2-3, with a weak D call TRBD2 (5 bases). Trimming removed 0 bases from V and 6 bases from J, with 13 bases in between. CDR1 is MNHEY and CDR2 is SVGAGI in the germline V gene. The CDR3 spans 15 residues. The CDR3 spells CASSYSFQDWDTQYF. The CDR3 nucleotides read TGTGCCAGCAGTTACTCGTTCCAGGACTGGGATACGCAGTATTTT.

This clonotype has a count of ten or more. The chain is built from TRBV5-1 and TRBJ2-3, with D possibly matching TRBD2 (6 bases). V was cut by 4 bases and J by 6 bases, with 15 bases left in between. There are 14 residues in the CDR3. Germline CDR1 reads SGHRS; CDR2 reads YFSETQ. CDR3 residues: CASSNPGVGDTQYF. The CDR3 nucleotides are TGCGCCAGCAGCAATCCGGGAGTGGGGGATACGCAGTATTTT.

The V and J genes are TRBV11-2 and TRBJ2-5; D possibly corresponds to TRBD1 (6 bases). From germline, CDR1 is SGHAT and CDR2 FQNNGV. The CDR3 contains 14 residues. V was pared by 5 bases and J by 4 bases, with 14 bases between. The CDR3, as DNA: TGTGCCAGCAGCCCAGAGTCCAGGGGAGAGACCCAGTACTTC. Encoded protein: CASSPESRGETQYF.

In DNA form, the CDR3 reads TGTGCCAGCAGTCCATCCGGGAGTGGGCAGTTCTTC. It translates to CASSPSGSGQFF. The chain employs TRBV6-2 or TRBV6-3 and TRBJ2-1; possible D gene TRBD2, 6 bases. This CDR3 region has 12 residues. Trimming shortened V by 5 bases and J by 12 bases, and 14 bases separated the two germline ends. Germline V CDR1 and CDR2: MNHEY, SVGEGT.

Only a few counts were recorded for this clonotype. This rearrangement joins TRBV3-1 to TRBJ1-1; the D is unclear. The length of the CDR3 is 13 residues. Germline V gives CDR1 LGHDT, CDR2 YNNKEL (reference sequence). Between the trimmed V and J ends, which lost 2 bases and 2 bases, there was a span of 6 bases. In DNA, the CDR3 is TGTGCCAGCAGCCAACCCCAAAACACTGAAGCTTTCTTT. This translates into CASSQPQNTEAFF.

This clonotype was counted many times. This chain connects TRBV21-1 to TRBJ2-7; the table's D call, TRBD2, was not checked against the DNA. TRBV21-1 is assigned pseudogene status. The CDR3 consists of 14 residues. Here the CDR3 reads CASSPEAGVDEQYF. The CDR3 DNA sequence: TGTGCCAGCAGTCCAGAGGCGGGAGTCGACGAGCAGTACTTC.

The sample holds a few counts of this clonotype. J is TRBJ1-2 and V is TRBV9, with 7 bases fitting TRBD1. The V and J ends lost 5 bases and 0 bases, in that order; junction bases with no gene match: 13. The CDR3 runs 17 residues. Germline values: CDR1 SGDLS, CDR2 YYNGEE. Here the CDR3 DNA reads TGTGCCAGCAGTACATCTCGGGACAGCAAAGCTAACTATGGCTACACCTTC. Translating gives CASSTSRDSKANYGYTF. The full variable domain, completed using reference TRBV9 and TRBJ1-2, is DSGVTQTPKHLITATGQRVTLRCSPRSGDLSVYWYQQSLDQGLQFLIQYYNGEERAKGNILERFSAQQFPDLHSELNLSSLELGDSALYFCASSTSRDSKANYGYTFGSGTRLTVV.

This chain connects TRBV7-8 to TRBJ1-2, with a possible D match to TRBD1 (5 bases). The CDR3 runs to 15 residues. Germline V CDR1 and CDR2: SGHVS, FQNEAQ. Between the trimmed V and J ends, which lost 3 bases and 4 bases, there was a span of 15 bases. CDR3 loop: CASSFTMGDLYGYTF. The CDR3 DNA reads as TGTGCCAGCAGCTTCACTATGGGGGATCTCTATGGCTACACCTTC.